This TCR beta chain was captured by sequencing in a study of tumor-infiltrating lymphocytes in oesophageal squamous cell carcinoma. V was pared by 2 bases and J by 6 bases, with 17 bases between. The CDR3 totals 16 residues. The germline V gene has CDR1 SGHTA and CDR2 FQGTGA. In TCRdb, the PCR reads were re-called with MiXCR into one record per CDR3 protein. The top ten clones hold over 30% of a sample with about 12,000 distinct CDR3 sequences, around 52% of them seen once. The clonotype comes from a female donor with esophageal squamous cell carcinoma. This chain connects TRBV7-3 to TRBJ2-1, with a weak D call TRBD2 (6 bases). Sequenced: esophageal tumor tissue. CDR3 loop: CASSLRALQGGNEQFF. The CDR3 DNA reads TGTGCCAGCAGCTTACGGGCCCTCCAGGGAGGCAATGAGCAGTTCTTC.